The clone carrying this T cell receptor (beta chain) was detected only a few times. What it binds is unknown. The sample is drawn from a study of early T cells in non-severe SARS-CoV-2 infection. At the level of the study: Unsorted whole blood bulk RNA was sequenced, with unpaired chains. Overall study findings and caveats: VDJdb matching, biased toward anti-spike CD8 responses, missed private and CD4 specificities.

Individual cDNA molecules were tagged with unique molecular identifiers. TCRdb recomputed calls from the 5' RACE reads with MiXCR, one row per CDR3 protein. The data contain under 75,000 distinct CDR3 sequences, about 13% of them singletons. This CDR3 region has 16 residues. Trimming cost V 0 bases and J 2 bases, with 13 bases left between them. This clonotype originated in an adult who was a healthcare worker with PCR-confirmed SARS-CoV-2 infection or an uninfected control (not recorded which). The chain recombines TRBV12-3 or TRBV12-4 with TRBJ2-5, with D possibly matching TRBD2 (5 bases). The sequencing sample was made of whole blood. The CDR3 loop is CASSLAGAAVQETQYF. The CDR3, as DNA: TGTGCCAGCAGTTTAGCCGGAGCGGCAGTACAAGAGACCCAGTACTTC.